The 13 T cell receptor beta chains below were found in one sample sequenced in a study of CD8 T cells in ankylosing spondylitis (dated by TCRdb to 2016 to 2017). The library was built by means of 5' RACE. TCRdb lists the instrument as Illumina HiSeq 2500. TCRdb passed the public sequencing reads through fastp at Q25 and MiXCR, retaining productive beta sequences. All rows with the same CDR3 protein become a single entry with the most common DNA and genes. The sample table contains 250,000 to 350,000 distinct CDR3 sequences; only one count was recorded for 15% to 25% of them. Roughly 7.3% of the sample belongs to the ten largest clones. Sequenced input: blood, either unsorted or a sorted T cell fraction (not recorded which). The receptors stem from a male donor with ankylosing spondylitis or in good health (not recorded which).

V gene TRBV12-3 or TRBV12-4 combines with J gene TRBJ2-6; the D is unclear. This CDR3 spans 13 amino acids. V lost 7 bases to trimming and J lost 0 bases, with 4 bases between them. CDR3 coding DNA: TGTGCCAGCACCAACTCTGGGGCCAACGTCCTGACTTTC. Encoded protein: CASTNSGANVLTF.

This clonotype was recorded a few times. The V call is TRBV20-1, the J call TRBJ1-6, with a weak D call TRBD1 (5 bases). CDR1 is DFQATT, CDR2 SNEGSKA, per germline (reference sequence). The CDR3 covers 16 residues. The ends were cut back, 0 bases at V and 4 bases at J, with 13 bases in the middle. CDR3 bases: TGCAGTGCTAGAGATGGGGGGGGTGGTTATAATTCACCCCTCCACTTT. Translated, it gives CSARDGGGGYNSPLHF.

This clonotype has a count of ten or more. This chain links TRBV5-1 with TRBJ1-1; D is unclear. Germline-derived CDR1 and CDR2 are SGHRS and YFSETQ. V lost 3 bases to trimming and J lost 0 bases, with 9 bases between them. The CDR3 loop spans 14 amino acids. This chain's CDR3 is CASSSAGMNTEAFF. As DNA, the CDR3 is TGCGCCAGCAGCTCTGCAGGCATGAACACTGAAGCTTTCTTT. The entire variable domain, with the rest obtained from reference TRBV5-1 and TRBJ1-1, is as follows: KAGVTQTPRYLIKTRGQQVTLSCSPISGHRSVSWYQQTPGQGLQFLFEYFSETQRNKGNFPGRFSGRQFSNSRSEMNVSTLELGDSALYLCASSSAGMNTEAFFGQGTRLTVV.

This clonotype has more than one count but fewer than ten. This chain links TRBV5-6 with TRBJ2-7, with TRBD1 matching over 8 bases. The CDR3 has 14 residues. Germline V CDR1 and CDR2: SGHDT, YYEEEE. After removal of 2 bases from V and 9 bases from J, the junction contained 10 bases not matched to a gene. Here the CDR3 DNA reads TGTGCCAGCAGCTTCGGACAGGGCCCCCTAGGGCAGTACGTC. It specifies CASSFGQGPLGQYV.

This clonotype was observed a handful of times. The rearrangement joins TRBV5-1 to TRBJ1-2; 9 bases match TRBD1. This CDR3 contains 15 residues. Germline V lookup: CDR1 SGHRS, CDR2 YFSETQ. With 3 bases clipped from V and 4 bases from J, the junction kept 7 bases outside the gene matches. The CDR3 here is CASSYTGGAGYGYTF. CDR3 DNA sequence: TGCGCCAGCAGCTATACAGGGGGCGCGGGCTATGGCTACACCTTC.

This clonotype was picked up many times. This sequence joins TRBV3-1 and TRBJ1-2, with 7 bases lining up with TRBD1. Germline loops: CDR1 LGHDT, CDR2 YNNKEL (reference sequence). This CDR3 is built from 13 residues. Unmatched junction bases numbered 7, after V lost 4 bases and J lost 8 bases. The CDR3 DNA reads as TGTGCCAGCAGCCGGGACAGAGAGAAGGGCTACACCTTC. Amino acids: CASSRDREKGYTF.

In its sample, this clonotype was seen a few times. The V call is TRBV20-1, the J call TRBJ2-1; TRBD1 aligns across 9 bases. Trimming took 4 bases from V and 9 from J; bases not matched to a gene: 4. The CDR3 is 12 amino acids. CDR1 DFQATT and CDR2 SNEGSKA come from the germline V gene (reference sequence). Here the CDR3 reads CSAIRTGAEQFF. The CDR3, as DNA: TGCAGTGCTATTCGGACAGGGGCTGAGCAGTTCTTC.

The chain joins TRBV27 to TRBJ1-1, with D possibly matching TRBD1 (5 bases). Trimming stripped 2 bases from V and 0 bases from J, with 10 bases between. The CDR3 has 15 residues. The germline V gene encodes CDR1 MNHEY and CDR2 SMNVEV (reference sequence). This chain's CDR3 is CASSLGGGVNTEAFF. DNA of the CDR3: TGTGCCAGCAGTTTAGGGGGAGGGGTGAACACTGAAGCTTTCTTT.

This chain links TRBV7-6 with TRBJ2-3; the match to TRBD2 covers 14 bases. The CDR3 totals 16 residues. The germline V gene encodes CDR1 SGHVS and CDR2 FNYEAQ. V was clipped by 5 bases and J by 6 bases; unmatched bases: 7. This chain's CDR3 is CASSLGLAGVGDTQYF. CDR3 in DNA: TGTGCCAGCAGCCTGGGACTAGCGGGAGTAGGGGATACGCAGTATTTT.

V gene TRBV13 combines with J gene TRBJ2-3; 14 bases are a match to TRBD2. The CDR3 is made up of 19 amino acids. CDR1 is PRHDT and CDR2 is FYEKMQ in the germline V gene (reference sequence). V lost 3 bases and J lost 1; bases outside the gene matches: 9. CDR3 DNA: TGTGCCAGCAGCTTTCCGACTAGCGGGAGGGCCAACGGCACAGATACGCAGTATTTT. Amino acids: CASSFPTSGRANGTDTQYF.

The chain joins TRBV20-1 to TRBJ2-5; D perhaps matches TRBD2 (5 bases). Germline CDR1 is DFQATT and CDR2 is SNEGSKA (reference sequence). This CDR3 spans 14 amino acids. V was cut by 0 bases and J by 5 bases, with 13 bases left in between. The CDR3 DNA reads TGCAGTGCTAGAGAGACCGGGGATGTCGAGACCCAGTACTTC. Translating it yields CSARETGDVETQYF.

The sample holds a few counts of this clonotype. This chain uses TRBV10-3 with TRBJ2-3; D is uncertain. Germline values: CDR1 ENHRY, CDR2 SYGVKD. V dropped 5 bases and J dropped 7 bases, with 13 bases sitting between them. This CDR3 is 13 amino acids long. The chain's CDR3 is CAISTPPLHTQYF. The CDR3 DNA reads as TGTGCCATCAGTACTCCTCCCCTGCATACGCAGTATTTT.

This clonotype was seen a handful of times. The chain recombines TRBV7-3 with TRBJ2-3, with D tentatively TRBD1 (5 bases). V was shortened by 1 base and J by 0 bases, with 14 bases between the two germline ends. The CDR3 loop spans 17 amino acids. CDR1 is SGHTA, CDR2 FQGTGA, per germline. The chain's CDR3 is CASSLKPQGSSTDTQYF. In DNA, the CDR3 is TGTGCCAGCAGCTTAAAGCCGCAGGGCTCTAGCACAGATACGCAGTATTTT.